This T cell receptor (beta chain) was identified during a study of identical twins. All donors were healthy Caucasians. Template switching introduced a universal primer site, and the cDNA bore unique molecular identifiers. In TCRdb, the 5' RACE reads were re-called with MiXCR into one record per CDR3 protein. The sample lists around 480,000 distinct CDR3 sequences, 13% to 15% occurring once. In regard to this clonotype: The target antigen is unknown.

The study's findings and limits: Fewer insertions were carried by abundant cord blood beta clonotypes, but none was seen in memory repertoires.

In germline, CDR1 is SGHRS, CDR2 YFSETQ. V was pared by 2 bases and J by 2 bases, with 10 bases between. CDR3 size: 14 residues. In addition, the sample was reused for a study of yellow fever vaccine responses in identical twins.

This receptor was taken from a young woman in good health. V gene TRBV5-1 combines with J gene TRBJ1-1; a weak D match, TRBD1 (5 bases). The source material was CD4+ T cells sorted from blood. CDR3 sequence reads: CASSFGAFNTEAFF. The CDR3 nucleotides are TGCGCCAGCAGCTTCGGGGCCTTTAACACTGAAGCTTTCTTT.